One and the same sample provided the 32 T cell receptor beta chains below, sequenced in a study of T-cell memory formation after mild COVID-19. TCRdb re-called the 5' RACE reads with MiXCR, one entry per CDR3 protein. The sample lists a few hundred thousand distinct CDR3 sequences, about 23% occurring once. The sample was PBMCs or a T cell subset sorted from them (not recorded which). These receptor sequences come from an adult woman who had mild COVID-19 (a few samples of this study predate the infection). Cell type and time point are not known.

This chain joins TRBV30 and TRBJ2-1; tentatively, D is TRBD1 (7 bases). CDR3 length: 12 amino acids. Germline V gene lookup returns CDR1 GTSNPN and CDR2 SVGIG (reference sequence). V lost 0 bases and J lost 10, with 10 bases in between. CDR3 region: CAWSVSGGEQFF. In DNA form, the CDR3 reads TGTGCCTGGAGTGTATCAGGGGGGGAGCAGTTCTTC.

This clonotype has a count of ten or more. The chain carries TRBV5-1 and TRBJ2-6; D is unclear. With 6 bases removed from V and 3 bases from J, the gap between germline ends came to 7 bases. The germline CDR1 and CDR2 sequences are SGHRS and YFSETQ. This CDR3 spans 13 amino acids. The CDR3 reads CASTESGANVLTF. As DNA, the CDR3 is TGCGCCAGCACAGAGAGTGGGGCCAACGTCCTGACTTTC.

This chain joins TRBV6-1 and TRBJ1-1, with D perhaps matching TRBD1 (5 bases). V lost 1 base and J 1 base, leaving 7 bases between the germline ends. Germline V CDR1 and CDR2: MNHNS, SASEGT. The CDR3 is 14 residues long. DNA for the CDR3: TGTGCCAGCAGTGAAGTTGGGGGGAACACTGAAGCTTTCTTT. Protein sequence: CASSEVGGNTEAFF.

In this sample, this clonotype turned up a few times. The chain joins TRBV6-5 to TRBJ2-5; 10 nucleotides line up with TRBD2. CDR3 size: 16 residues. CDR1 is MNHEY, CDR2 SVGAGI, per germline. V dropped 0 bases and J dropped 5; count of bases not matched to a gene: 6. CDR3 DNA sequence: TGTGCCAGCAGTTACTCCCTAGCGGGAGACGGGGAGACCCAGTACTTC. This translates into CASSYSLAGDGETQYF.

This clonotype was found a few times. The chain couples TRBV5-1 to TRBJ2-7; D is possibly TRBD1 (6 bases). Germline loops: CDR1 SGHRS, CDR2 YFSETQ. Trimming took off 4 bases at V and 2 bases at J, with 16 bases between the two ends. The CDR3 has 15 residues. CDR3 sequence: CASSLVGTPPYEQYF. The CDR3 DNA reads as TGCGCCAGCAGCCTGGTCGGGACACCCCCCTACGAGCAGTACTTC.

V and J are TRBV6-6 and TRBJ2-5; 7 bases fit TRBD2. This CDR3 is built from 16 residues. Germline V gene lookup returns CDR1 MNHNY and CDR2 SVGAGI (reference sequence). The V gene end was trimmed by 7 bases and the J gene end by 3 bases; junction bases not matched to a gene: 14. This chain's CDR3 is CASTFSLGLAEETQYF. CDR3 DNA sequence: TGTGCCAGCACCTTCAGCCTGGGTCTAGCGGAAGAGACCCAGTACTTC.

The chain recombines TRBV21-1 with TRBJ1-4. TRBV21-1 has pseudogene status. The CDR3 is 12 residues long. The CDR3 loop reads CASSLRSGKLFF. CDR3 in DNA: TGTGCCAGCAGCCTCCGGAGTGGGAAACTGTTTTTT.

The CDR3 sequence: CASSYSNQADTQYF. The DNA of the CDR3 is TGTGCCAGCAGTTACTCGAACCAGGCGGATACGCAGTATTTT. The gene calls are TRBV6-5 and TRBJ2-3; no clear D. The CDR3 loop spans 14 amino acids. The germline V gene encodes CDR1 MNHEY and CDR2 SVGAGI. V lost 0 bases and J 6 bases, leaving 10 bases between the germline ends.

This chain connects TRBV2 to TRBJ2-1; D is possibly TRBD1 (6 bases). CDR3 length: 15 amino acids. CDR1 is SNHLY and CDR2 is FYNNEI in the germline V gene. V lost 7 bases, J lost 0 bases, and 13 bases lay in between. This CDR3 is CASKTGHSSYNEQFF. The CDR3 coding sequence is TGTGCCAGCAAAACAGGGCACAGCTCCTACAATGAGCAGTTCTTC.

The rearrangement uses TRBV10-2 and TRBJ1-1; D ambiguous. There are 11 residues in the CDR3. Germline CDR1 WSHSY, CDR2 SAAADI. The V end was cut by 7 bases, the J end by 1 base, with 4 bases between. The CDR3 protein is CASIRNTEAFF. The CDR3 nucleotides are TGCGCCAGCATCCGGAACACTGAAGCTTTCTTT.

This chain joins TRBV27 and TRBJ1-4, with 8 bases matching TRBD1. CDR3 length equals 13 residues. The germline gives CDR1 MNHEY, CDR2 SMNVEV (reference sequence). The junction had 5 bases not matched to a gene; V was cut back by 4 bases and J by 10 bases. Written as DNA, the CDR3 is TGTGCCAGCAGTTGGGGACAGGCAGGAAAACTGTTTTTT. Amino acids: CASSWGQAGKLFF.

The rearrangement joins TRBV4-1 to TRBJ2-3; TRBD2 matches 14 bases. This CDR3 comprises 20 residues. With V trimmed by 2 bases and J by 5 bases, 15 bases remained unmatched. The germline V gene encodes CDR1 MGHRA and CDR2 YSYEKL. CDR3 DNA: TGCGCCAGCAGCCAACTCCCCGCTCCGACTAGCGGGGGGGCCAAAGATACGCAGTATTTT. It encodes CASSQLPAPTSGGAKDTQYF.

This clonotype was counted a single time. The chain joins TRBV12-3 or TRBV12-4 to TRBJ1-5; TRBD1 aligns across 7 bases. The CDR3 sequence is 14 residues long. V gave up 3 bases and J gave up 7 bases; unmatched junction bases: 6. CDR3 protein: CASSFSTGRQPQHF. As DNA, the CDR3 is TGTGCCAGCAGTTTCTCGACAGGGAGGCAGCCCCAGCATTTT.

V and J are TRBV5-1 and TRBJ2-1; 9 bases are shared with TRBD2. There are 17 residues in the CDR3. J lost 0 bases, V lost 4 bases, and 8 bases had no gene match. From germline, CDR1 is SGHRS and CDR2 YFSETQ. The DNA for the CDR3 is TGCGCCAGCAGCCCCACTCTAGCGGGGAGCTCCTACAATGAGCAGTTCTTC. Amino acid sequence: CASSPTLAGSSYNEQFF.

The chain is built from TRBV9 and TRBJ2-7; D gene uncertain. Germline CDR1 reads SGDLS; CDR2 reads YYNGEE. Trimming cost V 4 bases and J 6 bases, with 14 bases left between them. The CDR3 runs 13 residues. Here the CDR3 DNA reads TGTGCCAGCAGCCTACGCCTGACAAGCGAGCAGTACTTC. Protein product: CASSLRLTSEQYF.

This clonotype was seen a few times. DNA for the CDR3: TGTGCCAGTAGTAATAGGGGCCAAGAGACCCAGTACTTC. It translates to CASSNRGQETQYF. The V and J genes are TRBV19 and TRBJ2-5; TRBD1 is a possible D gene (5 bases). Trimming shortened V by 4 bases and J by 1 base, and 7 bases separated the two germline ends. Germline assignment: CDR1 LNHDA and CDR2 SQIVND (reference sequence). The CDR3 is 13 residues long.

There are a few counts of this clonotype. V gene TRBV5-1 combines with J gene TRBJ2-3; TRBD1 matches 9 bases. Per germline, CDR1 SGHRS and CDR2 YFSETQ. This CDR3 has 14 residues. V lost 3 bases and J lost 6; bases outside the gene matches: 5. Here the CDR3 reads CASSYRGLGDTQYF. For the CDR3, the DNA is TGCGCCAGCAGCTACAGGGGGCTGGGGGATACGCAGTATTTT.

This clonotype turned up a few times. The gene calls are TRBV3-1 and TRBJ2-5; D perhaps matches TRBD2 (6 bases). The CDR3 is made up of 13 amino acids. Trimming cost V 5 bases and J 1 base, with 8 bases left between them. Germline values: CDR1 LGHDT, CDR2 YNNKEL (reference sequence). Here the CDR3 DNA reads TGTGCCAGCAGCGGGACTTTCCAAGAGACCCAGTACTTC. This translates into CASSGTFQETQYF.

In this sample, this clonotype turned up a few times. This sequence joins TRBV20-1 and TRBJ2-2; D remains ambiguous. The CDR3 is made up of 13 amino acids. The V and J ends lost 2 bases and 5 bases respectively, with 9 bases between them. CDR1 is DFQATT, CDR2 SNEGSKA, per germline (reference sequence). CDR3 in DNA: TGCAGTGCTAGAACCCTTAGGACCGGGGAGCTGTTTTTT. Translating it yields CSARTLRTGELFF.

This rearrangement joins TRBV27 to TRBJ2-1, with 8 bases that match TRBD2. CDR1 MNHEY and CDR2 SMNVEV come from the germline V gene (reference sequence). This CDR3 is built from 13 residues. V lost 4 bases and J lost 9; bases outside the gene matches: 5. The CDR3 DNA sequence: TGTGCCAGCAGTTCATACGGGGGGGCTGAGCAGTTCTTC. Translated: CASSSYGGAEQFF.

This rearrangement joins TRBV12-3 or TRBV12-4 to TRBJ1-1, with no clear D. Trimming cost V 6 bases and J 4 bases, with 12 bases left between them. The CDR3 has 13 residues. The CDR3 sequence is CASSHREGTEAFF. The DNA of the CDR3 is TGTGCCAGCAGCCATAGGGAAGGCACTGAAGCTTTCTTT.

The gene calls are TRBV7-9 and TRBJ2-1; D is undetermined. Germline loops: CDR1 SEHNR, CDR2 FQNEAQ (reference sequence). Trimming pared 0 bases from V and 10 bases from J, leaving 16 bases between. This CDR3 region has 15 residues. CDR3 nucleotide sequence: TGTGCCAGCAGCTTAGCCAGTGCGACCCCTGGGGAGCAGTTCTTC. It specifies CASSLASATPGEQFF.

The chain links TRBV3-1 to TRBJ1-1; the match to TRBD1 covers 10 bases. Looked up from germline, CDR1 is LGHDT and CDR2 is YNNKEL (reference sequence). The CDR3 covers 14 residues. V lost 1 base to trimming and J lost 6 bases; unmatched junction nucleotides: 2. CDR3 region: CASSQAGTGAEAFF. DNA for the CDR3: TGTGCCAGCAGCCAAGCCGGGACAGGGGCTGAAGCTTTCTTT.

This clonotype has just a few counts. V is TRBV29-1 and J is TRBJ2-7; D call uncertain. Trimming cost V 6 bases and J 9 bases, with 15 bases left between them. The CDR3 runs 11 residues. Germline values: CDR1 SQVTM, CDR2 ANQGSEA. CDR3 loop: CSVELPLGQYF. In DNA, the CDR3 is TGCAGCGTCGAGCTCCCCCTGGGGCAGTACTTC.

The V gene is TRBV24-1, the J gene TRBJ1-3; a possible D gene is TRBD1 (6 bases). The CDR3 sequence is 14 residues long. The V end lost 6 bases, the J end lost 3 bases, and 11 bases lay between the germline ends. From germline, CDR1 is KGHDR and CDR2 SFDVKD. In DNA, the CDR3 is TGTGCCACCAGTACGGGGGCGAATGGAAACACCATATATTTT. It yields the protein CATSTGANGNTIYF.

The chain has TRBV7-2 and TRBJ1-2; D gene ambiguous. The V and J ends lost 1 base and 2 bases respectively, with 17 bases between them. Germline CDR1 reads SGHTA; CDR2 reads FQGNSA. There are 17 residues in the CDR3. The CDR3 loop reads CASSLEFRGRGNYGYTF. DNA for the CDR3: TGTGCCAGCAGCTTAGAGTTCAGAGGCCGAGGGAACTATGGCTACACCTTC.

The chain is built from TRBV23-1 and TRBJ2-5; TRBD2 aligns across 10 bases. TRBV23-1 is assigned to the ORF class and has an uncertain function. The V and J ends lost 7 bases and 12 bases, in that order; junction bases with no gene match: 8. CDR3 length: 12 residues. The CDR3 coding sequence is TGCGCCAGCAACCCCCGGCTAGCGGGAGAGTACTTC. Translation: CASNPRLAGEYF.

The rearrangement joins TRBV29-1 to TRBJ2-1; maybe TRBD1 (6 bases). The V and J ends lost 4 bases and 2 bases respectively, with 6 bases between them. The CDR3 sequence is 12 residues long. CDR1 SQVTM and CDR2 ANQGSEA come from the germline V gene. The CDR3 DNA reads TGCAGCGTTGGGGGGCCCTACAATGAGCAGTTCTTC. Translated, it gives CSVGGPYNEQFF.

This clonotype came up a few times. The V call is TRBV20-1, the J call TRBJ1-5, with a tentative D call TRBD1 (5 bases). V was clipped by 6 bases and J by 7 bases, with 19 bases between them. This CDR3 is built from 14 residues. From germline, CDR1 is DFQATT and CDR2 SNEGSKA (reference sequence). CDR3 DNA: TGCAGTGCGAGCATACCCCAGGGTAACCAGCCCCAGCATTTT. This codes for CSASIPQGNQPQHF.

The J gene is TRBJ2-5, the V gene TRBV2; D may be TRBD1 (6 bases). CDR1 and CDR2 (germline): SNHLY, FYNNEI. CDR3 length: 12 residues. V lost 7 bases and J 4 bases, leaving 10 bases between the germline ends. CDR3 DNA sequence: TGTGCCAGCATAGCAGGGGCAGAGACCCAGTACTTC. The encoded protein is CASIAGAETQYF. The whole variable domain, filled in from reference TRBV2 and TRBJ2-5, reads EPEVTQTPSHQVTQMGQEVILRCVPISNHLYFYWYRQILGQKVEFLVSFYNNEISEKSEIFDDQFSVERPDGSNFTLKIRSTKLEDSAMYFCASIAGAETQYFGPGTRLLVL.

The CDR3 protein is CASSTSLLRGTQYF. DNA for the CDR3: TGTGCCAGCAGCACTAGCCTATTGCGGGGAACCCAGTACTTC. The J gene is TRBJ2-5, the V gene TRBV11-3; maybe TRBD2 (6 bases). The CDR3 contains 14 residues. The V gene lost 5 bases and the J gene lost 8 bases, with 18 bases spanning the gap. CDR1 SGHNT and CDR2 YENEEA come from the germline V gene.

The rearrangement joins TRBV2 to TRBJ2-1; the match to TRBD1 covers 8 bases. The CDR3 runs to 15 residues. V lost 7 bases, J lost 1 base, and 6 bases stayed unmatched. From germline, CDR1 is SNHLY and CDR2 FYNNEI. The CDR3 nucleotides read TGTGCCAGCATTCTACAGGGGGTGTCCTACAATGAGCAGTTCTTC. Encoded protein: CASILQGVSYNEQFF. Filled out from reference TRBV2 and TRBJ2-1, the complete variable domain reads EPEVTQTPSHQVTQMGQEVILRCVPISNHLYFYWYRQILGQKVEFLVSFYNNEISEKSEIFDDQFSVERPDGSNFTLKIRSTKLEDSAMYFCASILQGVSYNEQFFGPGTRLTVL.